This TCR beta chain was recorded in a study of PD-1 blockade in classical Hodgkin lymphoma. Using immunoSEQ multiplex PCR, the repertoire was profiled, and TCRdb retains in-frame clones only, with some absent. The profile shows 20,000 to 30,000 clones, roughly 89% of them singletons. Trimming shortened V by 4 bases and J by 3 bases, and 10 bases separated the two germline ends. The CDR3 sequence is 13 residues long. Germline-derived CDR1 and CDR2 are SEHNR and FQNEAQ (reference sequence). Regarding the study as a whole: Causes of the repertoire differences remain undefined, possibly disease activity or prior therapy. Relapsed/refractory patients reportedly had lower baseline diversity than newly diagnosed patients.

Time point indicated: newly diagnosed, previously untreated cHL patient sample. Out of thawed PBMCs, magnetic negative selection purified CD4+ T cells. Comparator PBMCs were from newly diagnosed, untreated classical Hodgkin lymphoma. This clone has just a few counts. Its antigen is not known. The receptor comes from a human donor with classical Hodgkin lymphoma. Sequenced input: CD4+ T cells from blood. The chain links TRBV7-9 to TRBJ2-7; D is possibly TRBD1 (6 bases). CDR3 sequence: CASSSQGRYEQYF. The DNA of the CDR3 is TGTGCCAGCAGCTCGCAGGGGCGCTACGAGCAGTACTTC.